These 24 T cell receptor beta chains came from one sample sequenced in a study of T cell responses to AZD1222 COVID-19 vaccine. Clones were sequenced by immunoSEQ multiplex PCR, and TCRdb holds only the in-frame ones, with some missing. The sample includes 150,000 to 200,000 clones, 85% to 95% seen only once; the top ten take over 0.8%. The source material was peripheral blood, sampled on day 0 of AZD1222 vaccination. Every receptor here comes from an adult in good health.

The chain employs TRBV2 and TRBJ2-3, with 10 bases aligning to TRBD2. The germline V gene has CDR1 SNHLY and CDR2 FYNNEI. The CDR3 runs 16 residues. After removal of 5 bases from V and 3 bases from J, the junction contained 8 bases not matched to a gene. The CDR3 DNA reads TGTGCCAGCAGTTTACGTAGCGGGGGGCCTACAGATACGCAGTATTTT. Its protein is CASSLRSGGPTDTQYF.

The chain joins TRBV19 to TRBJ1-4; 11 bases align to TRBD1. Germline loops: CDR1 LNHDA, CDR2 SQIVND (reference sequence). J gave up 10 bases and V 4 bases, and 2 bases lay outside the gene matches. This CDR3 comprises 13 residues. CDR3 sequence reads: CASSTGQGAKLFF. The CDR3 DNA is TGTGCCAGTAGTACCGGACAGGGGGCAAAACTGTTTTTT.

This clone was seen just once. The chain combines TRBV2 with TRBJ2-3, with D uncertain. The germline CDR1 and CDR2 sequences are SNHLY and FYNNEI. With 5 bases removed from V and 3 bases from J, the gap between germline ends came to 3 bases. The CDR3 loop spans 11 amino acids. CDR3 DNA sequence: TGTGCCAGCAGTCAAACAGATACGCAGTATTTT. It specifies CASSQTDTQYF.

The J gene is TRBJ1-2, the V gene TRBV11-2; 8 positions match TRBD1. There are 15 residues in the CDR3. After removal of 1 base from V and 5 bases from J, the junction contained 6 bases not matched to a gene. Germline CDR1 and CDR2: SGHAT and FQNNGV. CDR3 sequence: CASSLVGQGAYGYTF. CDR3 DNA sequence: TGTGCCAGCAGCTTAGTCGGGCAGGGGGCTTATGGCTACACCTTC.

This clone was seen only a few times. This chain uses TRBV10-3 with TRBJ1-3; unclear D gene. CDR1 and CDR2 from the germline V gene are ENHRY and SYGVKD. The V end was cut by 7 bases, the J end by 0 bases, with 16 bases between. There are 16 residues in the CDR3. The CDR3 reads CAITRNDGRSGNTIYF. The CDR3 coding sequence is TGTGCCATCACCAGAAATGACGGACGCTCTGGAAACACCATATATTTT.

Concerning this clone itself: The same CDR3 is also encoded by other DNA sequences in this sample. This chain's CDR3 is CASSRRTGGYTF. CDR3 bases: TGTGCCAGTAGTCGCCGAACAGGCGGCTACACCTTC. The chain employs TRBV19 and TRBJ1-2; tentatively, D is TRBD1 (5 bases). With 5 bases removed from V and 8 bases from J, the gap between germline ends came to 12 bases. CDR1 and CDR2 from the germline V gene are LNHDA and SQIVND (reference sequence). The CDR3 runs 12 residues.

This chain connects TRBV3-1 (or the pseudogene TRBV3-2) to TRBJ1-1, with a tentative D call TRBD1 (5 bases). V lost 1 base, J lost 4 bases, and 16 bases lay in between. The CDR3 has 16 residues. Germline CDR1 and CDR2: LGHDT and YNNKEL (reference sequence). CDR3 DNA sequence: TGTGCCAGCAGCCAAGCTTGGGACTTAAAGGGCACTGAAGCTTTCTTT. Its translation is CASSQAWDLKGTEAFF.

The rearrangement uses TRBV7-8 and TRBJ2-5, with TRBD1 matching over 10 bases. V gave up 4 bases and J gave up 5 bases; unmatched junction bases: 4. Looked up from germline, CDR1 is SGHVS and CDR2 is FQNEAQ. The CDR3 has 14 amino acids. The CDR3 DNA is TGTGCCAGCAGCTCAGGGACAGGGGTTGAGACCCAGTACTTC. It is translated as CASSSGTGVETQYF. The full variable domain, rest sourced from reference TRBV7-8 and TRBJ2-5, is GAGVSQSPRYKVAKRGQDVALRCDPISGHVSLFWYQQALGQGPEFLTYFQNEAQLDKSGLPSDRFFAERPEGSVSTLKIQRTQQEDSAVYLCASSSGTGVETQYFGPGTRLLVL.

In its sample, this clone was seen once. The chain joins TRBV11-3 to TRBJ1-2; D gene unclear. The CDR3 is 12 residues long. CDR1 is SGHNT, CDR2 YENEEA, per germline. The ends were cut back, 2 bases at V and 4 bases at J, with 5 bases in the middle. The CDR3 DNA sequence: TGTGCCAGCAGCTTATCCGTCTATGGCTACACCTTC. Protein: CASSLSVYGYTF. Full variable domain (outside the CDR3, taken from reference TRBV11-3 and TRBJ1-2): EAGVVQSPRYKIIEKKQPVAFWCNPISGHNTLYWYLQNLGQGPELLIRYENEEAVDDSQLPKDRFSAERLKGVDSTLKIQPAELGDSAVYLCASSLSVYGYTFGSGTRLTVV.

The chain uses TRBV5-8 and TRBJ1-5, with D hard to call. Germline assignment: CDR1 SGHTS and CDR2 YDEGEE. The CDR3 covers 15 residues. V gave up 0 bases and J gave up 0 bases, with 7 bases separating them. The DNA of the CDR3 is TGTGCCAGCAGCTTGGGCGAAGGTAGCAATCAGCCCCAGCATTTT. It specifies CASSLGEGSNQPQHF.

The J gene is TRBJ1-1, the V gene TRBV30; no firm D call. Germline lookup yields CDR1 GTSNPN and CDR2 SVGIG (reference sequence). CDR3 length: 11 amino acids. V was shortened by 5 bases and J by 6 bases, with 10 bases between the two germline ends. In nucleotides, the CDR3 is TGTGCCTGGGGGTCCGGGGCTGAAGCTTTCTTT. Translation: CAWGSGAEAFF.

The chain combines TRBV24-1 with TRBJ2-2; 7 bases are a match to TRBD1. Looked up from germline, CDR1 is KGHDR and CDR2 is SFDVKD. Trimming at V came to 4 bases and at J to 0 bases, leaving 19 bases not matched to a gene. The CDR3 covers 21 residues. CDR3: CATSDPKGTAIRGANTGELFF. CDR3 DNA: TGTGCCACCAGTGACCCTAAGGGGACAGCCATACGTGGGGCGAACACCGGGGAGCTGTTTTTT.

The rearrangement uses TRBV5-6 and TRBJ2-1, with TRBD2 identical over 7 bases. The CDR3 runs to 17 residues. V lost 0 bases and J lost 9; bases outside the gene matches: 15. Germline-derived CDR1 and CDR2 are SGHDT and YYEEEE. The CDR3 DNA sequence: TGTGCCAGCAGCTTGGCTTACGGGGGGTCACAGTGGGGTGAGCAGTTCTTC. Its protein is CASSLAYGGSQWGEQFF.

The genes are TRBV6-5 and TRBJ2-5; a possible D gene is TRBD2 (5 bases). The germline V and J ends were trimmed by 5 bases and 4 bases, with 17 bases remaining between them. CDR3 length: 15 amino acids. The V gene's germline CDR1 is MNHEY and CDR2 SVGAGI. CDR3 nucleotide sequence: TGTGCCAGCAGTCTTTCGGGGTGGTCCCCAGAGACCCAGTACTTC. Its protein product is CASSLSGWSPETQYF.

The rearrangement uses TRBV29-1 and TRBJ1-5; TRBD1 agrees at 8 bases. Per the germline V gene, CDR1 is SQVTM and CDR2 is ANQGSEA. With 4 bases clipped from V and 5 bases from J, the junction kept 13 bases outside the gene matches. The CDR3 contains 16 residues. This CDR3 is CSVGAGGDVLDQPQHF. The CDR3 DNA reads as TGCAGCGTTGGGGCAGGGGGCGATGTTTTAGATCAGCCCCAGCATTTT.

The chain has TRBV30 and TRBJ1-6; a weak D match, TRBD1 (5 bases). Trimming pared 4 bases from V and 9 bases from J, leaving 16 bases between. The CDR3 totals 14 residues. The germline CDR1 and CDR2 sequences are GTSNPN and SVGIG (reference sequence). CDR3 DNA sequence: TGTGCCTGGACTATAGGACAAGGCACTTCACCCCTCCACTTT. It encodes CAWTIGQGTSPLHF.

This rearrangement joins TRBV5-1 to TRBJ2-7, with 8 bases identical to TRBD1. The CDR3 runs to 15 residues. J gave up 0 bases and V 4 bases, and 6 bases lay outside the gene matches. Germline V gene lookup returns CDR1 SGHRS and CDR2 YFSETQ. CDR3 region: CASSTGQVISYEQYF. Written as DNA, the CDR3 is TGCGCCAGCAGCACGGGACAGGTGATCTCCTACGAGCAGTACTTC.

The gene calls are TRBV9 and TRBJ2-1; D is unresolved. Germline CDR1 reads SGDLS; CDR2 reads YYNGEE. V was cut by 0 bases and J by 2 bases, with 15 bases left in between. The CDR3 is 17 amino acids. The CDR3, as DNA: TGTGCCAGCAGCGTAGGTCCCTATGAGGACGCCTACAATGAGCAGTTCTTC. The encoded protein is CASSVGPYEDAYNEQFF. The variable domain in full, with the rest retrieved from reference TRBV9 and TRBJ2-1, is DSGVTQTPKHLITATGQRVTLRCSPRSGDLSVYWYQQSLDQGLQFLIQYYNGEERAKGNILERFSAQQFPDLHSELNLSSLELGDSALYFCASSVGPYEDAYNEQFFGPGTRLTVL.

The J gene is TRBJ2-7, the V gene TRBV3-1 (or the pseudogene TRBV3-2); no reliable D call. The CDR3 covers 11 residues. Germline V lookup: CDR1 LGHDT, CDR2 YNNKEL (reference sequence). Trimming shortened V by 5 bases and J by 1 base, and 3 bases separated the two germline ends. CDR3 DNA: TGTGCCAGCAGCAGTTCCTACGAGCAGTACTTC. Translated, it gives CASSSSYEQYF.

The chain combines TRBV6-2 or TRBV6-3 with TRBJ1-2; D is possibly TRBD1 (5 bases). V gave up 6 bases and J gave up 5 bases, with 22 bases separating them. The V gene's germline CDR1 is MNHEY and CDR2 SVGEGT. CDR3 length: 16 residues. In DNA, the CDR3 is TGTGCCAGCAGCCAAGACGGGGCCGCCCCCCTATATGGCTACACCTTC. Its protein product is CASSQDGAAPLYGYTF.

The chain couples TRBV2 to TRBJ2-7, with 7 nucleotides matching TRBD1. Trimming cost V 5 bases and J 1 base; bases outside gene matches: 5. CDR3 size: 14 residues. Germline CDR1 is SNHLY and CDR2 is FYNNEI. The CDR3 nucleotides read TGTGCCAGCAGTCGACAGGGTAGGTCCTACGAGCAGTACTTC. Amino acid sequence: CASSRQGRSYEQYF.

This chain links TRBV12-3 or TRBV12-4 with TRBJ1-4; TRBD1 might be the D (6 bases). Trimming took 5 bases from V and 7 from J, leaving 11 bases between them. The CDR3 extends over 13 amino acids. Written as DNA, the CDR3 is TGTGCCAGCAGTCCACAGGGTCTTGAAAAACTGTTTTTT. Amino acid sequence: CASSPQGLEKLFF.

Comment on this clone: Other DNA sequences within the sample encode an identical CDR3. The CDR3 reads CASSLGQGGTDTQYF. Written as DNA, the CDR3 is TGTGCCAGCAGCTTGGGACAGGGAGGAACAGATACGCAGTATTTT. The chain has TRBV5-6 and TRBJ2-3, with D perhaps TRBD1 (7 bases). The CDR3 is made up of 15 amino acids. The germline V gene encodes CDR1 SGHDT and CDR2 YYEEEE. Trimming stripped 0 bases from V and 3 bases from J, with 11 bases between.

The V and J genes are TRBV25-1 and TRBJ2-7; the D gene is possibly TRBD1 (5 bases). CDR1 is MGHDK and CDR2 is SYGVNS in the germline V gene. V lost 6 bases and J lost 3, with 9 bases in between. The length of the CDR3 is 12 residues. The CDR3 DNA is TGTGCCAGCAGCCTCGACAGCTACGAGCAGTACTTC. Protein: CASSLDSYEQYF.